These 29 T cell receptor beta chains came from one sample sequenced in a study of cytomegalovirus exposure and HLA in healthy donors. PCR was performed using 60 Vbeta and 13 Jbeta primers. Sequencing used immunoSEQ multiplex PCR; TCRdb keeps in-frame clones, though not all of them. The table shows 150,000 or so clones, with about 80% occurring only once. Source material: PBMCs. These receptors all come from a middle-aged man in good health and CMV-seropositive.

J is TRBJ1-2 and V is TRBV28; 7 bases agree with TRBD1. V lost 5 bases, J lost 4 bases, and 10 bases stayed unmatched. Per the germline V gene, CDR1 is MDHEN and CDR2 is SYDVKM. This CDR3 has 15 residues. DNA of the CDR3: TGTGCCAGCAGTAAATCCGGGACAGCTATCTATGGCTACACCTTC. Protein product: CASSKSGTAIYGYTF.

This clone was recorded only once. The chain is built from TRBV7-9 and TRBJ2-2; perhaps TRBD2 as D (5 bases). V was shortened by 8 bases and J by 0 bases, with 10 bases between the two germline ends. Germline V gene sequence: CDR1 SEHNR, CDR2 FQNEAQ (reference sequence). This CDR3 has 14 residues. CDR3 bases: TGTGCCAGCCGCCGGGGTCCGAACACCGGGGAGCTGTTTTTT. It yields the protein CASRRGPNTGELFF.

CDR3 sequence reads: CASSSVTKSTDTQYF. The DNA of the CDR3 is TGTGCCAGCAGTTCCGTGACTAAGAGCACAGATACGCAGTATTTT. J is TRBJ2-3 and V is TRBV28; D might be TRBD2 (5 bases). CDR1 and CDR2 (germline): MDHEN, SYDVKM. The CDR3 is 15 residues long. Trimming removed 4 bases at V and 0 bases at J, with 11 bases between. The complete variable domain, with remaining parts taken from reference TRBV28 and TRBJ2-3, reads DVKVTQSSRYLVKRTGEKVFLECVQDMDHENMFWYRQDPGLGLRLIYFSYDVKMKEKGDIPEGYSVSREKKERFSLILESASTNQTSMYLCASSSVTKSTDTQYFGPGTRLTVL.

This sequence joins TRBV7-9 and TRBJ2-7; tentative D call: TRBD1 (5 bases). V shed 4 bases and J shed 5 bases, with 15 bases lying between them. The CDR3 runs 14 residues. Germline lookup yields CDR1 SEHNR and CDR2 FQNEAQ (reference sequence). In DNA form, the CDR3 reads TGTGCCAGCAGCTCAATTAGGGCCAGGGACGAGCAGTACTTC. It encodes CASSSIRARDEQYF.

By sample share, this clone is medium-sized. V and J are TRBV21-1 and TRBJ2-1; the table's D call TRBD2 went unverified against the DNA. TRBV21-1 is a pseudogene locus. This CDR3 comprises 16 residues. In DNA, the CDR3 is TGTGCCAGCAGCAGGTCTAGCGGGGCTTCCTACAATGAGCAGTTCTTC. This codes for CASSRSSGASYNEQFF.

This clone was counted between two and nine times. The rearrangement uses TRBV7-6 and TRBJ1-3; D is possibly TRBD1 (6 bases). Trimming removed 5 bases at V and 0 bases at J, with 14 bases between. In germline, CDR1 is SGHVS, CDR2 FNYEAQ. This CDR3 has 16 amino acids. CDR3 amino acids: CASSPWTESSGNTIYF. In DNA, the CDR3 is TGTGCCAGCAGCCCCTGGACAGAAAGCTCTGGAAACACCATATATTTT.

The chain couples TRBV29-1 to TRBJ1-1; 10 bases fit TRBD1. Germline V gives CDR1 SQVTM, CDR2 ANQGSEA. With V trimmed by 7 bases and J by 2 bases, 4 bases remained unmatched. The length of the CDR3 is 13 residues. Written as DNA, the CDR3 is TGCAGCGGGGGACAGGGGTCAAACACTGAAGCTTTCTTT. It yields the protein CSGGQGSNTEAFF.

The chain joins TRBV19 to TRBJ1-2; D is unclear. The germline gives CDR1 LNHDA, CDR2 SQIVND (reference sequence). This CDR3 is built from 14 residues. The V end lost 1 base, the J end lost 2 bases, and 8 bases lay between the germline ends. The CDR3 region is CASSIGRQNYGYTF. The CDR3 DNA reads TGTGCCAGTAGTATAGGCCGCCAGAACTATGGCTACACCTTC.

J is TRBJ2-7 and V is TRBV27, with 12 bases aligning to TRBD2. There are 15 residues in the CDR3. The germline CDR1 and CDR2 sequences are MNHEY and SMNVEV (reference sequence). With V trimmed by 5 bases and J by 8 bases, 10 bases remained unmatched. The CDR3 sequence: CASSGLAGPSLKQYF. Written as DNA, the CDR3 is TGTGCCAGCAGTGGACTAGCGGGGCCTAGCCTCAAGCAGTACTTC.

V gene TRBV25-1 combines with J gene TRBJ2-7; D perhaps matches TRBD1 (6 bases). The CDR3 length is 14 residues. V was pared by 2 bases and J by 4 bases, with 12 bases between. The germline CDR1 and CDR2 sequences are MGHDK and SYGVNS. CDR3 loop: CASSEKGHPYEQYF. The CDR3 DNA is TGTGCCAGCAGTGAAAAGGGACACCCTTACGAGCAGTACTTC.

The chain uses TRBV4-1 and TRBJ1-5; no clear D. Trimming left V 4 bases short and J 2 bases short, with 15 bases between. CDR1 MGHRA and CDR2 YSYEKL come from the germline V gene. This CDR3 has 16 amino acids. The CDR3 nucleotides are TGCGCCAGCAGCCCAGCGGGTAGAAGCGGCAATCAGCCCCAGCATTTT. It codes for CASSPAGRSGNQPQHF.

V gene TRBV5-1 combines with J gene TRBJ2-5, with TRBD2 matching over 7 bases. The CDR3 totals 15 residues. Germline trimming cut 4 bases from V and 4 bases from J; bases unmatched to any gene: 10. CDR1 is SGHRS and CDR2 is YFSETQ in the germline V gene. CDR3 residues: CASSRAGEGPETQYF. CDR3 nucleotide sequence: TGCGCCAGCAGCCGGGCGGGAGAGGGTCCAGAGACCCAGTACTTC.

The V gene is TRBV7-2, the J gene TRBJ2-2; a weak D match, TRBD2 (6 bases). The ends were cut back, 0 bases at V and 4 bases at J, with 6 bases in the middle. The germline V gene has CDR1 SGHTA and CDR2 FQGNSA. The CDR3 is 14 amino acids. The CDR3 loop reads CASSLAGGTGELFF. The DNA of the CDR3 is TGTGCCAGCAGCTTAGCCGGGGGCACCGGGGAGCTGTTTTTT.

The CDR3 DNA reads TGTGCCAGCTCACCACCGGGACTGTCCTATGGCTACACCTTC. Translating it yields CASSPPGLSYGYTF. This chain connects TRBV18 to TRBJ1-2, with D possibly matching TRBD1 (5 bases). Germline CDR1 is KGHSH and CDR2 is LQKENI. This CDR3 contains 14 residues. V lost 0 bases and J 4 bases, leaving 9 bases between the germline ends.

The gene calls are TRBV11-3 and TRBJ2-3, with 7 nucleotides matching TRBD2. Germline assignment: CDR1 SGHNT and CDR2 YENEEA. V lost 1 base, J lost 0 bases, and 4 bases stayed unmatched. The CDR3 length is 16 residues. The CDR3 spells CASSLGTRASTDTQYF. In nucleotides, the CDR3 is TGTGCCAGCAGCTTAGGGACTAGGGCTAGCACAGATACGCAGTATTTT.

This clone was detected many times. V gene TRBV28 combines with J gene TRBJ1-2; TRBD1 might be the D (6 bases). Germline V gene data show CDR1 as MDHEN and CDR2 as SYDVKM. Trimming removed 2 bases from V and 7 bases from J, with 17 bases in between. The CDR3 spans 15 residues. The CDR3, as DNA: TGTGCCAGCAGTTTAGTTTCCGGGGGCGGGGGTGGCTACACCTTC. Protein product: CASSLVSGGGGGYTF.

The chain is built from TRBV19 and TRBJ1-4; 8 bases map to TRBD1. The CDR3 runs to 15 residues. The germline V gene encodes CDR1 LNHDA and CDR2 SQIVND (reference sequence). V dropped 6 bases and J dropped 8; count of bases not matched to a gene: 11. Here the CDR3 DNA reads TGTGCCAGTAGCCTAAGGACAGGGAGGGAAGAAAAACTGTTTTTT. This translates into CASSLRTGREEKLFF.

This clone was seen more than once but under ten times. The CDR3 DNA sequence: TGTGCCAGCAGCTTGGTCGCGGGAGTTTCAGACGAGCAGTACTTC. Translated, it gives CASSLVAGVSDEQYF. The chain links TRBV7-2 to TRBJ2-7; TRBD2 aligns across 7 bases. V was pared by 3 bases and J by 5 bases, with 10 bases of the junction left unmatched. The germline gives CDR1 SGHTA, CDR2 FQGNSA. The CDR3 loop spans 15 amino acids.

The gene calls are TRBV2 and TRBJ2-3; the D gene is possibly TRBD1 (6 bases). Germline V CDR1 and CDR2: SNHLY, FYNNEI. There are 13 residues in the CDR3. Deletions cut 7 bases from V and 11 bases from J, with 19 bases between. CDR3 protein: CASTREYGQRQYF. The CDR3 nucleotides read TGTGCCAGCACTAGGGAATATGGACAGAGGCAGTATTTT.

This chain uses TRBV15 with TRBJ2-7; possible D gene TRBD2, 5 bases. CDR1 is LNHNV and CDR2 is YYDKDF in the germline V gene (reference sequence). The ends were cut back, 3 bases at V and 1 base at J, with 10 bases in the middle. There are 14 residues in the CDR3. CDR3 bases: TGTGCCACCAGCAGGTCGGGGAAATCCTACGAGCAGTACTTC. It is translated as CATSRSGKSYEQYF.

The chain recombines TRBV10-3 with TRBJ1-1; TRBD1 might be the D (6 bases). The CDR3 is 15 amino acids. CDR1 ENHRY and CDR2 SYGVKD come from the germline V gene. V lost 0 bases to trimming and J lost 0 bases, with 8 bases between them. CDR3 sequence reads: CAISESGGMNTEAFF. For the CDR3, the DNA is TGTGCCATCAGTGAGTCTGGGGGCATGAACACTGAAGCTTTCTTT.

The rearrangement uses TRBV2 and TRBJ1-1; D uncertain. Germline V gene sequence: CDR1 SNHLY, CDR2 FYNNEI. Deletions cut 3 bases from V and 6 bases from J, with 11 bases between. This CDR3 region has 13 residues. CDR3 loop: CASSDFGRAEAFF. As DNA, the CDR3 is TGTGCCAGCAGTGATTTCGGGAGGGCTGAAGCTTTCTTT.

The chain has TRBV28 and TRBJ1-5; TRBD1 agrees at 7 bases. The CDR3 is made up of 18 amino acids. V shed 1 base and J 2 bases; nucleotides not matched to a gene: 11. The germline gives CDR1 MDHEN, CDR2 SYDVKM. CDR3 in amino acids: CASSLSTGYDWGNQPQHF. In DNA form, the CDR3 reads TGTGCCAGCAGTTTATCGACAGGGTATGATTGGGGCAATCAGCCCCAGCATTTT.

The rearrangement joins TRBV27 to TRBJ2-3; the match to TRBD2 covers 9 bases. In germline, CDR1 is MNHEY, CDR2 SMNVEV (reference sequence). The CDR3 consists of 15 residues. V dropped 1 base and J dropped 6; count of bases not matched to a gene: 5. The CDR3 coding sequence is TGTGCCAGCAGTTTATTGCGGGAGGGGGGGGATACGCAGTATTTT. This translates into CASSLLREGGDTQYF.

The chain combines TRBV5-4 with TRBJ2-7; 8 bases are a match to TRBD2. The CDR3 is made up of 15 amino acids. CDR1 is SGHNT, CDR2 YYREEE, per germline (reference sequence). The V segment lost 4 bases and the J segment 4 bases; nucleotides outside the gene matches: 10. CDR3 region: CASSPRAGGGYEQYF. DNA of the CDR3: TGTGCCAGCAGCCCCCGGGCGGGAGGTGGATACGAGCAGTACTTC.

This chain joins TRBV7-2 and TRBJ2-5; tentative D call: TRBD2 (7 bases). Germline assignment: CDR1 SGHTA and CDR2 FQGNSA. The length of the CDR3 is 15 residues. V shed 5 bases and J shed 4 bases, with 17 bases lying between them. CDR3 sequence reads: CASSRGRGRGETQYF. The DNA for the CDR3 is TGTGCCAGCAGCCGGGGGCGGGGGAGAGGAGAGACCCAGTACTTC. Supplemented by reference TRBV7-2 and TRBJ2-5, the full variable domain reads GAGVSQSPSNKVTEKGKDVELRCDPISGHTALYWYRQSLGQGLEFLIYFQGNSAPDKSGLPSDRFSAERTGGSVSTLTIQRTQQEDSAVYLCASSRGRGRGETQYFGPGTRLLVL.

V gene TRBV27 combines with J gene TRBJ2-7, with D maybe TRBD2 (5 bases). CDR3 length: 15 amino acids. The germline V gene encodes CDR1 MNHEY and CDR2 SMNVEV (reference sequence). V was pared by 0 bases and J by 4 bases, with 13 bases between. The chain's CDR3 is CASSLSAEVRYEQYF. The CDR3 region has the DNA TGTGCCAGCAGTTTATCGGCGGAGGTTAGGTACGAGCAGTACTTC.

This chain uses TRBV7-8 with TRBJ2-7; a possible D gene is TRBD2 (6 bases). This CDR3 region has 13 residues. Germline-derived CDR1 and CDR2 are SGHVS and FQNEAQ. With 5 bases removed from V and 1 base from J, the gap between germline ends came to 9 bases. CDR3 sequence: CASSQEGSYEQYF. The CDR3 bases are TGTGCCAGCAGCCAGGAGGGGTCCTACGAGCAGTACTTC.

The chain joins TRBV27 to TRBJ2-1, with D hard to call. The CDR3 is made up of 12 amino acids. V lost 8 bases to trimming and J lost 4 bases, with 9 bases between them. Germline CDR1 MNHEY, CDR2 SMNVEV (reference sequence). CDR3 bases: TGTGCCAGCGGAAACAGATACAATGAGCAGTTCTTC. Translation: CASGNRYNEQFF.